The clone carrying this T cell receptor beta chain occurred many times. The length of the CDR3 is 13 residues. V lost 6 bases and J lost 8; bases outside the gene matches: 12. Looked up from germline, CDR1 is DFQATT and CDR2 is SNEGSKA (reference sequence). TCRdb reanalysed the 5' RACE reads using MiXCR and keeps one entry per CDR3 protein. Of about 35,000 distinct CDR3 sequences detected, 3.8% appear once; the ten largest clones hold approximately 2.2%. This entry is derived from a study of neurological immune-mediated disorders. Sequenced: PBMCs. The chain uses TRBV20-1 and TRBJ1-2; 7 bases are shared with TRBD1. The receptor's source is a man aged 25 to 40 with multiple sclerosis. The CDR3 DNA reads TGCAGTGCATCCGACAGGGAAGGCTTAGGCTACACCTTC. It specifies CSASDREGLGYTF.